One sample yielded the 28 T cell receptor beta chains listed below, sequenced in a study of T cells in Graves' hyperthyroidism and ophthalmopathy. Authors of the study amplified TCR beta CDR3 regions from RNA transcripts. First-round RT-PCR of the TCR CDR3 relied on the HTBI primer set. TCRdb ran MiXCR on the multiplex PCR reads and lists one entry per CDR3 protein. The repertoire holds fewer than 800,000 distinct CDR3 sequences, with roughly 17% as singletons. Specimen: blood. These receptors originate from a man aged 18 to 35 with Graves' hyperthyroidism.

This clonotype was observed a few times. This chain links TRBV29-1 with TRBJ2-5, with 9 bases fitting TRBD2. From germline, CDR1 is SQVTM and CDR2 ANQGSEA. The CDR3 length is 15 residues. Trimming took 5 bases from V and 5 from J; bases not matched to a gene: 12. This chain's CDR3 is CSVIAGATAGETQYF. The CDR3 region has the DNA TGCAGCGTTATAGCGGGAGCTACCGCAGGGGAGACCCAGTACTTC. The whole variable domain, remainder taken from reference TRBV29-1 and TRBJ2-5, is SAVISQKPSRDICQRGTSLTIQCQVDSQVTMMFWYRQQPGQSLTLIATANQGSEATYESGFVIDKFPISRPNLTFSTLTVSNMSPEDSSIYLCSVIAGATAGETQYFGPGTRLLVL.

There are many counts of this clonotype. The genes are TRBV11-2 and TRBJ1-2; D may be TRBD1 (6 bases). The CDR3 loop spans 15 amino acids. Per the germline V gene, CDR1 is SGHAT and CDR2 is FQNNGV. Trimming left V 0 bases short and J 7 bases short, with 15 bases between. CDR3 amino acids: CASSLDQTGPIGYTF. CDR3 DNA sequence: TGTGCCAGCAGCTTAGATCAGACAGGCCCCATTGGCTACACCTTC.

CDR3 amino acids: CASSAGRRQPQHF. CDR3 DNA: TGTGCCAGCAGTGCGGGAAGACGGCAGCCCCAGCATTTT. The chain carries TRBV12-3 or TRBV12-4 and TRBJ1-5, with D uncertain. The CDR3 loop spans 13 amino acids. Trimming removed 5 bases from V and 7 bases from J, with 12 bases in between.

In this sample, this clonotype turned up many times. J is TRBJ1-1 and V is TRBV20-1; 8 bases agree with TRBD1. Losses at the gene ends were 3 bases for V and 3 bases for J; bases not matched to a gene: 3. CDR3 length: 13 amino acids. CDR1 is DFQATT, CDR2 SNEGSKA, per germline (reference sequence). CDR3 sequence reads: CSAREDRDTEAFF. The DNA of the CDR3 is TGCAGTGCTAGGGAGGACAGGGACACTGAAGCTTTCTTT.

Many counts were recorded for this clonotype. In DNA form, the CDR3 reads TGTGCCAGCAGGGGCCTCTACGAGCAGTACTTC. Translation gives CASRGLYEQYF. This chain connects TRBV11-1 to TRBJ2-7; D is undetermined. V was trimmed by 6 bases and J by 3 bases, leaving 6 bases between them. The CDR3 has 11 amino acids. Germline CDR1 is SGHAT and CDR2 is FQDESV (reference sequence).

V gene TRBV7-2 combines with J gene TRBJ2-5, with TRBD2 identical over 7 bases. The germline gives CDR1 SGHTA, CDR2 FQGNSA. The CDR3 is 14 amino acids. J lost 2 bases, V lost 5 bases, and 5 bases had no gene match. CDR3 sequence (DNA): TGTGCCAGCAGCCCTAGCGGAGTACAAGAGACCCAGTACTTC. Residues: CASSPSGVQETQYF.

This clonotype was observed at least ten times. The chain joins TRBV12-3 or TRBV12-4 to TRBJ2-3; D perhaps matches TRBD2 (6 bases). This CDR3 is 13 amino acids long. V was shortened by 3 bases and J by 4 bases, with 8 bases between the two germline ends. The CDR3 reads CASSFWDSDTQYF. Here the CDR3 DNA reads TGTGCCAGCAGTTTTTGGGACTCAGATACGCAGTATTTT.

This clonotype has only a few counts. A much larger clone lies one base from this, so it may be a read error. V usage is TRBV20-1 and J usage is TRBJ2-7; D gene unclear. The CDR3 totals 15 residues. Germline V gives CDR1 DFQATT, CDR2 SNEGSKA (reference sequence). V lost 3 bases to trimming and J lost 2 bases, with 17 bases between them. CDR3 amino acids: CSARDDQSTPYEQYF. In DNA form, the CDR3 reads TGCAGTGCTAGGGATGATCAGAGTACCCCCTACGAGCAGTACTTC.

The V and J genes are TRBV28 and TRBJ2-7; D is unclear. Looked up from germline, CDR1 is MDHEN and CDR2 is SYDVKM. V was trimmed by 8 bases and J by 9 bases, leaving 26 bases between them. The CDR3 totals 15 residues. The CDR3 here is CASSESALGRARQYF. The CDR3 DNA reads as TGTGCCAGCTCCGAGTCGGCGCTTGGAAGAGCTAGGCAGTACTTC.

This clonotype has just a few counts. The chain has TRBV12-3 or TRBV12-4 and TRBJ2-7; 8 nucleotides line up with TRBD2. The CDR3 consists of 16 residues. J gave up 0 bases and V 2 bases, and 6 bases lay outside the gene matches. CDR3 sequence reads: CASSLSGGRTSYEQYF. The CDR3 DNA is TGTGCCAGCAGTTTATCGGGCGGGAGGACCTCCTACGAGCAGTACTTC.

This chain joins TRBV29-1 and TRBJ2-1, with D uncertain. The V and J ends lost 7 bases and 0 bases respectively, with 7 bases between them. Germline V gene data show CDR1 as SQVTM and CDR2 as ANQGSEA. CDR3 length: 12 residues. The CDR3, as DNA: TGCAGCGCCCGTTACTCCTACAATGAGCAGTTCTTC. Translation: CSARYSYNEQFF.

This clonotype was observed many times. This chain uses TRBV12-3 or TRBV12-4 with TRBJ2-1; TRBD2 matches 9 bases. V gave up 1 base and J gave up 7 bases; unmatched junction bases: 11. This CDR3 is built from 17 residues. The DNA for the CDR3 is TGTGCCAGCAGTTTAGAAGGCCTAGCGGGACATTGGAATGAGCAGTTCTTC. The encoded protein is CASSLEGLAGHWNEQFF.

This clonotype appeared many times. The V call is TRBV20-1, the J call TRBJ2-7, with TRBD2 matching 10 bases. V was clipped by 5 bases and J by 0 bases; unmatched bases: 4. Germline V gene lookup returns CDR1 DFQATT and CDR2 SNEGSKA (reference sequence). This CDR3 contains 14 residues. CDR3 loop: CSARTSGSSYEQYF. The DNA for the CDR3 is TGCAGTGCTCGGACTAGCGGCAGCTCCTACGAGCAGTACTTC.

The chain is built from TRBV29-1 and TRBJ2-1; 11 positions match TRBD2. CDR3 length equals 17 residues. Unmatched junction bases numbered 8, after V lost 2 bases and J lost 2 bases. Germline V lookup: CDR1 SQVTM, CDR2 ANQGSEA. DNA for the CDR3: TGCAGCGTTGAATTAAGAGGGACTAGCGGAGCCTACAATGAGCAGTTCTTC. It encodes CSVELRGTSGAYNEQFF.

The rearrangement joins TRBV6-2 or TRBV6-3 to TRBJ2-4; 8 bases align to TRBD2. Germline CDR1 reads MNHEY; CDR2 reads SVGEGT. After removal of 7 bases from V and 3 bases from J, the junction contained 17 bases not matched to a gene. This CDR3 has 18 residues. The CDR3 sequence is CASTLGARAREGKNIQYF. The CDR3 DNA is TGTGCCAGCACCTTAGGGGCGCGGGCCCGGGAGGGCAAAAACATTCAGTACTTC.

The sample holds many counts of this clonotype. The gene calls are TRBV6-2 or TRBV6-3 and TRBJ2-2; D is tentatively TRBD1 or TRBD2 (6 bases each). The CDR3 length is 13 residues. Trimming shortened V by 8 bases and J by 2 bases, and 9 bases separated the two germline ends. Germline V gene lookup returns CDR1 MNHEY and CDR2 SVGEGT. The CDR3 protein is CASGGLNTGELFF. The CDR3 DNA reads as TGTGCCAGCGGGGGGCTAAACACCGGGGAGCTGTTTTTT.

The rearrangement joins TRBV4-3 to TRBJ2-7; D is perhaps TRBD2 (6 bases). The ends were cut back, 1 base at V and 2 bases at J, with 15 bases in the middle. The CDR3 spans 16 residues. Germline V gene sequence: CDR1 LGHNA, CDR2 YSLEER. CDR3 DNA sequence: TGCGCCAGCAGCCAAGTTGGTGGAGGGAACACCTACGAGCAGTACTTC. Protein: CASSQVGGGNTYEQYF.

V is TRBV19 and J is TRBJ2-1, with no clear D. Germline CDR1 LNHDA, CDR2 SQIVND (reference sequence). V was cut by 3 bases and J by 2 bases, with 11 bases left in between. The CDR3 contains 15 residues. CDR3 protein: CASSISPFAYNEQFF. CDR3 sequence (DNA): TGTGCCAGTAGTATCAGCCCCTTCGCCTACAATGAGCAGTTCTTC.

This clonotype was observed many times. DNA of the CDR3: TGTGCCAGCAGTTTAGGTCAGAAGTATGGCTACACCTTC. Translated, it gives CASSLGQKYGYTF. The chain links TRBV12-3 or TRBV12-4 to TRBJ1-2; no clear D. V was pared by 1 base and J by 5 bases, with 8 bases between. CDR3 length: 13 residues.

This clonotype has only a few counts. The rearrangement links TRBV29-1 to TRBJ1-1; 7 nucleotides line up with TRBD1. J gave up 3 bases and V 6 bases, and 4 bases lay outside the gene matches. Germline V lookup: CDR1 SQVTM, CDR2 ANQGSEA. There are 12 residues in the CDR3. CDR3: CSVDRVDTEAFF. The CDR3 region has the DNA TGCAGCGTCGACAGGGTTGACACTGAAGCTTTCTTT.

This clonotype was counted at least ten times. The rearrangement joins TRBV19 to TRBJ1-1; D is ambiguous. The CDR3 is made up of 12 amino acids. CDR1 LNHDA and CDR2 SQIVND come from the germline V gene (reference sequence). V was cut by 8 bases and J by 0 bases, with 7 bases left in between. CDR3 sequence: CASGLVNTEAFF. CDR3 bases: TGTGCCAGTGGGTTGGTGAACACTGAAGCTTTCTTT.

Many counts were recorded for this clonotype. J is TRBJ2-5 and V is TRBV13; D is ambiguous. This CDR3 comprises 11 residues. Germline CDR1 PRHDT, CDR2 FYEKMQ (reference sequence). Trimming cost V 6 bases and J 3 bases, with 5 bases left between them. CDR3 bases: TGTGCCAGCAGTTACAAAGAGACCCAGTACTTC. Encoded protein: CASSYKETQYF.

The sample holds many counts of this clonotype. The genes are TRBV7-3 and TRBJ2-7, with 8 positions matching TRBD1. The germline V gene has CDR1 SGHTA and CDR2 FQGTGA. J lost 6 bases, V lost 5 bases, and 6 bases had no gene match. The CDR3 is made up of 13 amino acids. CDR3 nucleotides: TGTGCCAGCAGCGGGACAGGTCTAAGCGAGCAGTACTTC. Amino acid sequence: CASSGTGLSEQYF.

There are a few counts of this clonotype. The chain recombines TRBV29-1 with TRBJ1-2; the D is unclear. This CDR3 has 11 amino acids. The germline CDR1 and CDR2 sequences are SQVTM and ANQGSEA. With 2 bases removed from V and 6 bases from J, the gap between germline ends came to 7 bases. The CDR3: CSVETRDGYTF. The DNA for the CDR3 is TGCAGCGTTGAAACCCGAGATGGCTACACCTTC.

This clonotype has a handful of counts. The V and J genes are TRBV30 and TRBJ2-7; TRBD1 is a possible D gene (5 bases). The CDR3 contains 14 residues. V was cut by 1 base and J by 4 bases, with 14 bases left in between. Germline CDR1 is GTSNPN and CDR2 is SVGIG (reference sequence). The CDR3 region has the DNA TGTGCCTGGAGTGGCATAGGCAGGGTATACGAGCAGTACTTC. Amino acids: CAWSGIGRVYEQYF.

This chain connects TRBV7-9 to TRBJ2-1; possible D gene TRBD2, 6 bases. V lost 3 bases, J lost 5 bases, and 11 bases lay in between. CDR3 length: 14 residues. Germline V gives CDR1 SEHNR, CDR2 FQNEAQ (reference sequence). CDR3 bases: TGTGCCAGCAGCTTGTCGGGGGACCACAATGAGCAGTTCTTC. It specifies CASSLSGDHNEQFF.

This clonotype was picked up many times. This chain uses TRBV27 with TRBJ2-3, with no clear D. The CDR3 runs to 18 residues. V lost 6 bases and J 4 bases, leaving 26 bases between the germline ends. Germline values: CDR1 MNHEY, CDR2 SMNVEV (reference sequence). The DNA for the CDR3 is TGTGCCAGCAGCCCCAGGCGGCGACAATCAGGTTTCGCAGATACGCAGTATTTT. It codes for CASSPRRRQSGFADTQYF.

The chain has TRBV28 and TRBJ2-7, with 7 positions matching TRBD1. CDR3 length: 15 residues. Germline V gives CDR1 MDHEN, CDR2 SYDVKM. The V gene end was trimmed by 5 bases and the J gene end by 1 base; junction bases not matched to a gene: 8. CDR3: CASSPGTAKSYEQYF. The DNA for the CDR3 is TGTGCCAGCAGTCCGGGGACAGCGAAATCCTACGAGCAGTACTTC. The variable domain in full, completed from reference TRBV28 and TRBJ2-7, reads DVKVTQSSRYLVKRTGEKVFLECVQDMDHENMFWYRQDPGLGLRLIYFSYDVKMKEKGDIPEGYSVSREKKERFSLILESASTNQTSMYLCASSPGTAKSYEQYFGPGTRLTVT.